Listed below are T cell receptor beta chains from one sample, sequenced in a study of CD8 T cells in ankylosing spondylitis. TCRdb passed the 5' RACE reads through MiXCR, listing each CDR3 protein once. The data show approximately 42,000 distinct CDR3 sequences, 9.5% to 12% seen once. The sample was blood, either unsorted or a sorted T cell fraction (not recorded which). These receptors originate from a male donor with ankylosing spondylitis or in good health (not recorded which). Each CDR3 is given with its conserved first and last residue. Each record gives: J gene, clone size, D gene, V gene, CDR3 protein, CDR3 DNA. The D gene is left open where the match is weak. Not all rows give a size; the values are once, few, many and, for expanded clones, a class.

J gene: TRBJ2-1; clone size: medium-sized; D gene: -; V gene: TRBV5-5; CDR3 protein: CASSLFQTETSSLFF; CDR3 DNA: TGTGCCAGCAGCTTGTTTCAGACTGAAACATCATCACTGTTCTTC
J gene: TRBJ1-2; clone size: many; D gene: TRBD1; V gene: TRBV5-1; CDR3 protein: CASAPGQGYGYTF; CDR3 DNA: TGCGCCAGTGCACCGGGACAGGGGTATGGCTACACCTTC
J gene: TRBJ2-2; clone size: -; D gene: TRBD1; V gene: TRBV28; CDR3 protein: CASSFVGQGASGELFF; CDR3 DNA: TGTGCCAGCAGTTTCGTGGGACAGGGGGCAAGCGGGGAGCTGTTTTTT
J gene: TRBJ2-7; clone size: -; D gene: TRBD1; V gene: TRBV7-9; CDR3 protein: CASSTGTGGKQYF; CDR3 DNA: TGTGCCAGCAGCACCGGGACAGGGGGCAAGCAGTACTTC
J gene: TRBJ2-2; clone size: many; D gene: -; V gene: TRBV5-1; CDR3 protein: CASSLAPSHQNTGELFF; CDR3 DNA: TGCGCCAGCAGCTTGGCGCCTTCACACCAAAACACCGGGGAGCTGTTTTTT
J gene: TRBJ2-1; clone size: medium-sized; D gene: -; V gene: TRBV5-1; CDR3 protein: CASSLVGGSSYNEQFF; CDR3 DNA: TGCGCCAGCAGCTTGGTTGGAGGGAGCTCCTACAATGAGCAGTTCTTC
J gene: TRBJ2-7; clone size: many; D gene: -; V gene: TRBV20-1; CDR3 protein: CSAPDSHYSYEQYF; CDR3 DNA: TGCAGTGCTCCAGACAGCCACTACTCCTACGAGCAGTACTTC
J gene: TRBJ1-5; clone size: few; D gene: -; V gene: TRBV20-1; CDR3 protein: CSARSGHVNNQPQHF; CDR3 DNA: TGCAGTGCTAGATCGGGACACGTTAACAATCAGCCCCAGCATTTT
J gene: TRBJ1-6; clone size: many; D gene: -; V gene: TRBV5-1; CDR3 protein: CASSRDGDSPLHF; CDR3 DNA: TGCGCCAGCAGCCGGGATGGTGACTCACCCCTCCACTTT
J gene: TRBJ2-3; clone size: many; D gene: -; V gene: TRBV12-3/TRBV12-4; CDR3 protein: CASSPSDGVRDTQYF; CDR3 DNA: TGTGCCAGCAGTCCCTCAGACGGGGTCCGGGATACGCAGTATTTT
J gene: TRBJ1-1; clone size: many; D gene: -; V gene: TRBV20-1; CDR3 protein: CSARAGMNTEAFF; CDR3 DNA: TGCAGTGCTAGAGCAGGCATGAACACTGAAGCTTTCTTT
J gene: TRBJ2-2; clone size: -; D gene: -; V gene: TRBV7-2; CDR3 protein: CASSLANILGELFF; CDR3 DNA: TGTGCCAGCAGCTTAGCCAACATTCTAGGGGAGCTGTTTTTT
J gene: TRBJ2-3; clone size: many; D gene: -; V gene: TRBV12-3/TRBV12-4; CDR3 protein: CASSSTGTTQYF; CDR3 DNA: TGTGCCAGCAGTTCCACCGGGACTACGCAGTATTTT
J gene: TRBJ2-7; clone size: many; D gene: -; V gene: TRBV2; CDR3 protein: CASSEDKGHYEQYF; CDR3 DNA: TGTGCCAGCAGTGAGGACAAGGGTCACTACGAGCAGTACTTC
J gene: TRBJ2-7; clone size: many; D gene: -; V gene: TRBV6-5; CDR3 protein: CASSYGRGSYEQYF; CDR3 DNA: TGTGCCAGCAGTTACGGCAGGGGATCCTACGAGCAGTACTTC
J gene: TRBJ1-2; clone size: many; D gene: -; V gene: TRBV5-5; CDR3 protein: CASRIGPGDNYGYTF; CDR3 DNA: TGTGCCAGCAGAATCGGGCCCGGTGATAACTATGGCTACACCTTC
J gene: TRBJ2-3; clone size: many; D gene: -; V gene: TRBV5-6; CDR3 protein: CASSLRTTDTQYF; CDR3 DNA: TGTGCCAGCAGCTTGCGGACCACAGATACGCAGTATTTT
J gene: TRBJ2-3; clone size: many; D gene: -; V gene: TRBV3-1; CDR3 protein: CASSQYSRSTDTQYF; CDR3 DNA: TGTGCCAGCAGCCAATATAGCAGAAGCACAGATACGCAGTATTTT
J gene: TRBJ1-1; clone size: -; D gene: -; V gene: TRBV5-1; CDR3 protein: CASSMGDGTEAFF; CDR3 DNA: TGCGCCAGCAGCATGGGTGACGGCACTGAAGCTTTCTTT
J gene: TRBJ2-1; clone size: many; D gene: TRBD1; V gene: TRBV29-1; CDR3 protein: CSVGRQGVGNEQFF; CDR3 DNA: TGCAGCGTTGGGCGACAGGGTGTGGGGAATGAGCAGTTCTTC
J gene: TRBJ1-6; clone size: -; D gene: -; V gene: TRBV30; CDR3 protein: CAWSVDSPLHF; CDR3 DNA: TGTGCCTGGAGTGTGGACTCACCCCTCCACTTT